These T cell receptor beta chains were read from a single sample in a study of T cells in Graves' hyperthyroidism and ophthalmopathy. MiXCR, run by TCRdb on the multiplex PCR reads, gives a single entry per CDR3 protein. The sample contains some 690,000 distinct CDR3 sequences, approximately 15% of which appear only once. The sequencing sample was made of blood. Every receptor here comes from a man in his forties or fifties with Graves' hyperthyroidism. CDR3s include the opening cysteine and the closing phenylalanine or tryptophan. Each record gives: J gene, D gene, V gene, clone size, CDR3 protein, CDR3 DNA. A D gene is named only where the DNA matches it firmly. Size is omitted from some rows. Given values are once, few, many or a class for expanded clones.

>TRBJ2-7|NA|TRBV27|many
CATRGGYEQYF
TGTGCCACGAGAGGGGGCTACGAGCAGTACTTC
>TRBJ2-7|NA|TRBV7-2|NA
CASSLGSTAGYEQYF
TGTGCCAGCAGCTTAGGTTCTACTGCAGGTTACGAGCAGTACTTC
>TRBJ2-1|NA|TRBV11-2|many
CASLSSRGEAPEQFF
TGTGCCAGCCTCTCTAGCAGGGGGGAGGCCCCTGAGCAGTTCTTC
>TRBJ2-1|TRBD2|TRBV2|NA
CASSAFGAGALDEQFF
TGTGCCAGCAGCGCCTTTGGGGCGGGAGCTCTCGATGAGCAGTTCTTC
>TRBJ2-1|NA|TRBV6-2/TRBV6-3|NA
CASSWVPLNEQFF
TGTGCCAGCAGTTGGGTGCCCCTCAATGAGCAGTTCTTC
>TRBJ1-1|NA|TRBV24-1|many
CATSDGGPVNTEAFF
TGTGCCACCAGTGATGGGGGACCGGTGAACACTGAAGCTTTCTTT
>TRBJ1-6|NA|TRBV7-8|many
CASSLDSRSRPLHF
TGTGCCAGCAGCTTAGACAGCCGCAGCCGACCCCTCCACTTT
>TRBJ2-1|NA|TRBV10-3|NA
CAIRSRDTKNEQFF
TGTGCCATCAGAAGCCGGGACACCAAGAATGAGCAGTTCTTC
>TRBJ2-2|NA|TRBV30|many
CAWSVRGQGGELFF
TGTGCCTGGAGTGTACGGGGGCAGGGCGGGGAGCTGTTTTTT
>TRBJ2-7|NA|TRBV20-1|few
CSASPGSINYEQYF
TGCAGTGCTAGTCCAGGGAGTATCAATTACGAGCAGTACTTC
>TRBJ1-1|TRBD1|TRBV7-3|many
CASRRTGATEAFF
TGTGCCAGCAGACGGACAGGGGCCACTGAAGCTTTCTTT
>TRBJ2-7|TRBD1|TRBV5-5|NA
CASKGQISSYEQYF
TGTGCCAGCAAGGGACAGATTAGCTCCTACGAGCAGTACTTC
>TRBJ1-5|NA|TRBV9|NA
CASSVGEGIGNQPQHF
TGTGCCAGCAGCGTAGGGGAGGGTATAGGCAATCAGCCCCAGCATTTT
>TRBJ2-7|NA|TRBV5-6|many
CASNQGASYEQYF
TGTGCCAGCAACCAAGGGGCCTCCTACGAGCAGTACTTC
>TRBJ1-5|TRBD1|TRBV6-1|NA
CASSLGQYNQPQHF
TGTGCCAGCAGCCTGGGACAGTACAATCAGCCCCAGCATTTT
>TRBJ2-7|TRBD2|TRBV20-1|NA
CSARSSGSSYEQYF
TGCAGTGCTAGATCTAGCGGGAGCTCCTACGAGCAGTACTTC
>TRBJ2-7|NA|TRBV11-1|many
CASSYRTVSYEQYF
TGTGCCAGCAGCTATCGGACAGTTTCCTACGAGCAGTACTTC
>TRBJ2-5|TRBD1|TRBV3-1|few
CASSHRDRVTYF
TGTGCCAGCAGCCACCGGGACAGGGTTACGTACTTC
>TRBJ1-5|NA|TRBV19|NA
CASMSGVNQPQHF
TGTGCCAGTATGTCCGGGGTAAATCAGCCCCAGCATTTT
>TRBJ1-5|NA|TRBV20-1|NA
CSQTGSHNQPQHF
TGCAGTCAAACCGGGTCCCACAATCAGCCCCAGCATTTT
>TRBJ2-5|NA|TRBV2|NA
CASTAGSRQETQYF
TGTGCCAGCACTGCGGGATCCCGCCAAGAGACCCAGTACTTC
>TRBJ1-1|NA|TRBV29-1|NA
CSVERVMNTEAFF
TGCAGCGTTGAACGTGTCATGAACACTGAAGCTTTCTTT
>TRBJ2-5|NA|TRBV25-1|few
CASLQGHQETQYF
TGTGCCAGCCTACAGGGTCACCAAGAGACCCAGTACTTC
>TRBJ1-2|TRBD1|TRBV6-5|many
CASNRWGQGVTNYGYTF
TGTGCCAGCAACCGGTGGGGACAGGGGGTTACTAACTATGGCTACACCTTC
>TRBJ2-7|NA|TRBV29-1|NA
CSVDGFGGPPYEQYF
TGCAGCGTTGATGGTTTTGGCGGACCTCCCTACGAGCAGTACTTC
>TRBJ2-7|NA|TRBV6-2/TRBV6-3|many
CASSYGTVYEQYF
TGTGCCAGCAGTTACGGGACGGTCTACGAGCAGTACTTC
>TRBJ1-5|NA|TRBV12-3/TRBV12-4|many
CASSLMRDDQPQHF
TGTGCCAGCAGTTTGATGAGGGACGACCAGCCCCAGCATTTT
>TRBJ2-7|NA|TRBV6-6|few
CASSYGPETYEQYF
TGTGCCAGCAGTTATGGTCCGGAAACCTACGAGCAGTACTTC
>TRBJ1-2|NA|TRBV5-1|NA
CASRERTAYYGYTF
TGCGCCAGCAGGGAGAGGACAGCCTACTATGGCTACACCTTC
>TRBJ1-6|TRBD1|TRBV12-5|few
CASGHGQGASSPLHF
TGTGCTAGTGGCCATGGACAGGGGGCGTCGTCACCCCTCCACTTT
>TRBJ2-3|NA|TRBV20-1|NA
CSARPRRGLVNDTQYF
TGCAGTGCTAGACCCCGGAGGGGGCTCGTCAATGATACGCAGTATTTT
>TRBJ1-2|NA|TRBV3-1|many
CASSQALNYGYTF
TGTGCCAGCAGCCAAGCACTCAACTATGGCTACACCTTC
>TRBJ2-3|TRBD2|TRBV11-2|many
CASIDTRTSGDTQYF
TGTGCCAGCATCGACACCCGGACTAGCGGGGATACGCAGTATTTT
>TRBJ2-7|TRBD1|TRBV19|few
CASSWTADRGAYEQYF
TGTGCCAGTAGCTGGACCGCGGACAGGGGTGCGTACGAGCAGTACTTC
>TRBJ2-1|TRBD1|TRBV12-5|few
CASGQGPTDRVELFF
TGTGCTAGTGGCCAGGGGCCGACGGACAGGGTAGAGTTGTTCTTC
>TRBJ2-3|TRBD2|TRBV7-3|NA
CASSTRGLATDTQYF
TGTGCCAGCAGCACCAGGGGACTAGCGACAGATACGCAGTATTTT
>TRBJ2-1|NA|TRBV6-1|NA
CASSLPDTRHEQFF
TGTGCCAGCAGCCTACCCGACACTAGGCATGAGCAGTTCTTC
>TRBJ2-2|NA|TRBV20-1|few
CSAAHPNLPSTGELFF
TGCAGTGCCGCTCATCCAAATCTCCCGAGCACCGGGGAGCTGTTTTTT
>TRBJ2-7|NA|TRBV28|NA
CASSFLFRERYEQYF
TGTGCCAGCAGTTTTTTGTTCAGGGAGAGGTACGAGCAGTACTTC
>TRBJ2-1|NA|TRBV30|many
CAWSGDLSSYNEQFF
TGTGCCTGGAGTGGGGACCTAAGCTCCTACAATGAGCAGTTCTTC
>TRBJ1-5|NA|TRBV7-9|NA
CASSFGNYSNQPQHF
TGTGCCAGCAGCTTCGGGAATTATAGCAATCAGCCCCAGCATTTT
>TRBJ2-3|TRBD1|TRBV27|many
CASNFGQGPLDTQYF
TGTGCCAGCAATTTCGGACAGGGGCCCCTAGATACGCAGTATTTT